This T cell receptor (beta chain) was recorded in a study of blood T cell repertoires in COVID-19. Turning to the study itself: Nucleic acid was either cDNA or gDNA, and it came from T cells, B-cell-depleted T cells, or PBMCs.

In the original workflow: Reference gene primer amplification yielded estimated nucleated cell counts. The assay was immunoSEQ multiplex PCR, and TCRdb's table has in-frame clones only and misses some. V and J calls plus clone size are reproduced from that table; the DNA served to infer D and trimming. The table lists roughly 62,000 clones, 65% to 85% of them singletons. Germline V gives CDR1 LNHDA, CDR2 SQIVND (reference sequence). Trimming pared 3 bases from V and 0 bases from J, leaving 13 bases between. The CDR3 is made up of 16 amino acids. The specimen sequenced was peripheral blood. This TCR was sampled from an elderly man with COVID-19, enrolled during active disease. V is TRBV19 and J is TRBJ2-3; D not resolved. The CDR3 sequence is CASSILGQPSTDTQYF. Written as DNA, the CDR3 is TGTGCCAGTAGTATTCTTGGGCAGCCAAGCACAGATACGCAGTATTTT.